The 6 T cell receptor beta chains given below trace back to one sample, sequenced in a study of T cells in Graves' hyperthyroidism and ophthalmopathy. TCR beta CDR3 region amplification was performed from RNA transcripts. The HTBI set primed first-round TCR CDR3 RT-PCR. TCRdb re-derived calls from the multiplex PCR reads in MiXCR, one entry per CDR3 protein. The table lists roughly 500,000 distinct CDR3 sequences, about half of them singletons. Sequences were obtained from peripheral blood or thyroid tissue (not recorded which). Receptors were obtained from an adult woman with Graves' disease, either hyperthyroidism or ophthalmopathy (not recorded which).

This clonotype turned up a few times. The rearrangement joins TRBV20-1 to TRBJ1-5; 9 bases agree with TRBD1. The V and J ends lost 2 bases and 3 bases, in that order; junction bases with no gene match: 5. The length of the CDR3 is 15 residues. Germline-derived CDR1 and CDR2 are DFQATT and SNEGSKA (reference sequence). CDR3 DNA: TGCAGTGCTAGACGCGGGACAGGGTTCAATCAGCCCCAGCATTTT. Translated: CSARRGTGFNQPQHF.

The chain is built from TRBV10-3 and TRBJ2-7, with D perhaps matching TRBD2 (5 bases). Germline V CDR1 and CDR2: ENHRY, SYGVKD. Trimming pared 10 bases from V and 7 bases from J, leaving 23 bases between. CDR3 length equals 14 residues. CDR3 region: CATRLSGSANEQYF. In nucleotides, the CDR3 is TGTGCCACTCGCCTGTCGGGATCCGCTAATGAGCAGTACTTC.

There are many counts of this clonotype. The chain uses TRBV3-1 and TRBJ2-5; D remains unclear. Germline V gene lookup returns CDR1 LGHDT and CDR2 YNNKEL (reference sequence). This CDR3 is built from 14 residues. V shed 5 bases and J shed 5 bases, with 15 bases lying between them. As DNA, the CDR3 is TGTGCCAGCAGCACCCCGGGTCTAGAGGAGACCCAGTACTTC. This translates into CASSTPGLEETQYF.

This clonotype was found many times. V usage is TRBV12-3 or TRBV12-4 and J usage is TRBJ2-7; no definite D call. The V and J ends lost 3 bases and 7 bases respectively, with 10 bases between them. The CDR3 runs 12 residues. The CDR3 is CASSFVRKEQYF. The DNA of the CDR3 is TGTGCCAGCAGTTTTGTAAGGAAGGAGCAGTACTTC.

The CDR3 coding sequence is TGTGCCAGCAGTTTTCGGCCTTTCAGGGACGAGCAGTACTTC. Its translation is CASSFRPFRDEQYF. The chain uses TRBV12-3 or TRBV12-4 and TRBJ2-7; maybe TRBD1 (5 bases). This CDR3 spans 14 amino acids. V lost 3 bases and J 5 bases, leaving 14 bases between the germline ends.

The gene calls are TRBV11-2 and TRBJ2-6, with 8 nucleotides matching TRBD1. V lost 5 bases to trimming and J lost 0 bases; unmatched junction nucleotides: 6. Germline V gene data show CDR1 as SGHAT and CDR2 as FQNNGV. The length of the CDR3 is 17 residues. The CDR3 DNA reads TGTGCCAGCAGCCCCGGGACAGGAAACTCTGGGGCCAACGTCCTGACTTTC. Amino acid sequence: CASSPGTGNSGANVLTF.